The present T cell receptor (beta chain) was sequenced within a study of shared clonotypes between healthy human individuals. Whole-study context: Ranging from 18 to 49 in age, donors were two women and a few men.

Samples underwent the assay at deep level. Several immunoSEQ plates received, in even portions, the genomic DNA of each subset. Sequencing was performed with immunoSEQ multiplex PCR; in TCRdb, only in-frame clones are kept and a portion is missing. The table has fewer than 600,000 clones, approximately 77% seen once. Losses at the gene ends were 5 bases for V and 5 bases for J; bases not matched to a gene: 10. The CDR3 consists of 15 residues. Germline CDR1 SGHVS, CDR2 FQNEAQ. Concerning this clone: A far larger clone is a single base away, which makes a read error likely.

The sample comprised PBMCs. The chain has TRBV7-8 and TRBJ1-2, with 8 bases aligning to TRBD1. This TCR was sampled from a middle-aged woman in good health. Some clones in this sample may be carry-over from other donors' samples. The CDR3 loop reads CASSPSRTGKYGYTF. The DNA for the CDR3 is TGTGCCAGCAGCCCATCCAGGACAGGGAAATATGGCTACACCTTC.